This T cell receptor beta chain was sequenced during a study of blood T cell repertoires in COVID-19. About the study: Material from acute and convalescent COVID-19 was sourced from the United States, Italy and Spain. Nucleic acid was either cDNA or gDNA, and it came from T cells, B-cell-depleted T cells, or PBMCs.

Only one count was recorded for this clone. As processed by the authors: Amplified reference gene primers provided the basis for estimating nucleated cell counts. Clones were read by immunoSEQ multiplex PCR, and TCRdb kept only the in-frame ones, dropping some. The DNA was the basis for D and trimming; V, J and clone size are from that table. The repertoire has roughly 220,000 clones, around 82% of them found once; the top ten carry less than 2.5%. CDR3 length equals 14 residues. The V gene's germline CDR1 is GTSNPN and CDR2 SVGIG (reference sequence). V lost 0 bases and J 5 bases, leaving 8 bases between the germline ends.

Sequencing was carried out using peripheral blood. V usage is TRBV30 and J usage is TRBJ1-6; the D gene is possibly TRBD1 (5 bases). The source of this sequence is a woman aged 60 to 75 with acute or convalescent COVID-19. CDR3 sequence: CAWSVSGNNSPLHF. The CDR3 DNA reads TGTGCCTGGAGTGTTTCAGGGAATAATTCACCCCTCCACTTT.